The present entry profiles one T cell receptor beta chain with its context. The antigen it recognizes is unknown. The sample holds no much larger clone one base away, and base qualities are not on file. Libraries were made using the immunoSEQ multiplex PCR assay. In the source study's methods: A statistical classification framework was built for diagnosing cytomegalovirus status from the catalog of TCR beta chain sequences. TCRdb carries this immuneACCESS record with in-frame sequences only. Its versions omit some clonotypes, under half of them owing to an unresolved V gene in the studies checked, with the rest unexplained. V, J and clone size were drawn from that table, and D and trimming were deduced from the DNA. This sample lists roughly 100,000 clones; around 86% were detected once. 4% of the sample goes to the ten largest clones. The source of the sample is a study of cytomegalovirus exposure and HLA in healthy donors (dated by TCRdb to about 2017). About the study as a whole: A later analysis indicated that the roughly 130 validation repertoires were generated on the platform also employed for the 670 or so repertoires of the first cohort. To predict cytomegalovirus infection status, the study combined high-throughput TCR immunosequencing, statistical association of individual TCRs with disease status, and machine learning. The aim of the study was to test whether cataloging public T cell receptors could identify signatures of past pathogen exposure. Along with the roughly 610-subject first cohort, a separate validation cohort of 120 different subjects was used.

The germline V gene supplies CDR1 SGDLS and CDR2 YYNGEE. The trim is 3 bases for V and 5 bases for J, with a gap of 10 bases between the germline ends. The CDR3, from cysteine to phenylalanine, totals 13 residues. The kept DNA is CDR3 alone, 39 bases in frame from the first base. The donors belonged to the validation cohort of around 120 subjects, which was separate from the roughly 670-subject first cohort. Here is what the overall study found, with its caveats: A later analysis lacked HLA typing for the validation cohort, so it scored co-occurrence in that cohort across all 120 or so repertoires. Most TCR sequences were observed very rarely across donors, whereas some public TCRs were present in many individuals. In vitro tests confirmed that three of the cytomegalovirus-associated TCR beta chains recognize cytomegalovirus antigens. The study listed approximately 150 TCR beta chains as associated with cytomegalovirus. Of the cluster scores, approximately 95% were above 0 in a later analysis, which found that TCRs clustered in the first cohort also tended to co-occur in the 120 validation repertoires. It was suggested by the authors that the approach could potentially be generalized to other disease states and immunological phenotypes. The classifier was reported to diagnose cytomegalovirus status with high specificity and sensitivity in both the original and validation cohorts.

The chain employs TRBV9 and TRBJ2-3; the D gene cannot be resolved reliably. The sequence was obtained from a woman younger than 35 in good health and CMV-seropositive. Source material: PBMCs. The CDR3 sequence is CASSATPGDTQYF. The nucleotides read TGTGCCAGCAGCGCCACCCCGGGAGATACGCAGTATTTT.